This T cell receptor (beta chain) was sequenced in a study of blood T cell repertoires in COVID-19. In the study overall: PBMCs, B-cell-depleted T cells, or T cells provided the cDNA or gDNA that made up the material.

Worth noting for this clone: This sample also contains other DNA sequences that code for the same CDR3.

All enrollees were about 18 to 100 years old and from some 24 US areas. Cohorts were assigned according to the clinical history that participants reported. Under the authors' procedure: From reference gene primer amplification, estimates of nucleated cell counts were derived. Generated by immunoSEQ multiplex PCR, the TCRdb table keeps only in-frame clones and is missing some. Clone size and V and J calls were adopted from that table, with D and trimming inferred from the DNA. The sample records a few hundred thousand clones, over 70% being singletons. The TCR originated in a man younger than 40 who had recovered from COVID-19. The sample comprised PBMCs or T cells enriched from blood (not recorded which).

This CDR3 reads CATSDPGQGNGYTF. In DNA form, the CDR3 reads TGTGCCACCAGTGATCCTGGACAGGGGAATGGCTACACCTTC. V and J are TRBV24-1 and TRBJ1-2, with TRBD1 identical over 9 bases. The junction had 4 bases not matched to a gene; V was cut back by 3 bases and J by 6 bases. Germline CDR1 KGHDR, CDR2 SFDVKD. This CDR3 contains 14 residues.